This T cell receptor beta chain came from a study of CD8+ T cells in alopecia areata. Germline-derived CDR1 and CDR2 are MNHNY and SVGAGI (reference sequence). Trimming took 5 bases from V and 6 from J, leaving 13 bases between them. There are 13 residues in the CDR3. In each case, RNA was isolated and then reverse transcribed into cDNA as the sequencing template. The table came from immunoSEQ multiplex PCR; TCRdb's copy has only in-frame clones and leaves some out. The sample includes some 190,000 clones, approximately 51% of them seen just once. Regarding treatment: oral pan-JAK inhibitor, 5-10 mg twice daily. This clone appeared a few times.

Material: CD8+ T cells sorted from blood, obtained around week 54, from a patient treated with tofacitinib. This chain uses TRBV6-6 with TRBJ1-1, with D tentatively TRBD1 (6 bases). This receptor was taken from a human donor with alopecia areata. The CDR3 protein is CASSLGHPSEAFF. CDR3 bases: TGTGCCAGCAGTCTGGGACACCCTTCTGAAGCTTTCTTT.